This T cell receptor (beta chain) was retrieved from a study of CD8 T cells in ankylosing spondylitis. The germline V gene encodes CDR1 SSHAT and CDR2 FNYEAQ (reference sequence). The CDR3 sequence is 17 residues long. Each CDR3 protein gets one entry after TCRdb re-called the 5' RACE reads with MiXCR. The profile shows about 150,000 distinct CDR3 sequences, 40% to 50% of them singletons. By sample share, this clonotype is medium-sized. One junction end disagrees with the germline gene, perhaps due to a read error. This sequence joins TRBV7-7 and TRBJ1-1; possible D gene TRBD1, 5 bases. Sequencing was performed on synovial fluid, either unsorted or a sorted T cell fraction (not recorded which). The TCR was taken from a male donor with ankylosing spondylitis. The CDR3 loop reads CASSLVWGGGINTEAFF. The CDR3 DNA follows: TGTGCTAGCAGCCTAGTCTGGGGCGGAGGAATTAACACTGAAGCTTTCTTT.